The rows below give T cell receptor beta chains drawn from one sample of a study of cytotoxic CD8 clonotypes in ibrutinib-treated CLL. Produced via immunoSEQ multiplex PCR; TCRdb's table is partial and in-frame only. This table has about 4,000 clones, roughly 80% appearing once. The specimen was PBMCs, collected before ibrutinib treatment. The receptor set was obtained from a human donor with chronic lymphocytic leukemia. CDR3s include the opening cysteine and the closing phenylalanine or tryptophan. Fields, in order: CDR3 length, clone size, V gene, D gene, J gene, CDR3 protein, CDR3 DNA. The D gene is left open where the match is weak. Expanded clones are given a class, and other clones once, few, many or no size at all.

14	.	TRBV10-1	.	TRBJ2-2	CASSESTGSGELFF	TGCGCCAGCAGTGAGAGCACAGGATCCGGGGAGCTGTTTTTT
12	.	TRBV7-6	.	TRBJ2-2	CASSPGAGELFF	TGTGCCAGCAGCCCTGGGGCCGGGGAGCTGTTTTTT
17	.	TRBV25-1	.	TRBJ2-4	CASSESGLTDGKNIQYF	TGTGCCAGCAGTGAATCTGGTTTAACTGATGGCAAAAACATTCAGTACTTC
15	.	TRBV18	TRBD2	TRBJ2-1	CASSKTSGGHNEQFF	TGTGCCAGCTCAAAGACTAGCGGGGGACACAATGAGCAGTTCTTC
15	.	TRBV28	.	TRBJ1-5	CASSLLGYFVQPQHF	TGTGCCAGCAGTTTATTAGGTTACTTCGTTCAGCCCCAGCATTTT
15	.	TRBV14	TRBD1	TRBJ2-1	CASSQDRSGGNEQFF	TGTGCCAGCAGCCAAGATAGATCAGGGGGCAATGAGCAGTTCTTC
12	.	TRBV10-3	.	TRBJ2-1	CAISDKGDEQFF	TGTGCCATCAGTGATAAAGGAGATGAGCAGTTCTTC
17	.	TRBV7-9	.	TRBJ2-1	CASSLLQGLGIQNEQFF	TGTGCCAGCAGCTTATTGCAGGGATTGGGTATACAAAATGAGCAGTTCTTC
12	.	TRBV11-2	.	TRBJ2-3	CASVRWTDTQYF	TGTGCCAGCGTTAGGTGGACAGATACGCAGTATTTT
15	.	TRBV28	TRBD2	TRBJ2-3	CASTGGVAGKYTQYF	TGTGCCAGCACCGGGGGGGTTGCGGGTAAATATACGCAGTATTTT
16	.	TRBV18	.	TRBJ2-5	CASSSSQGGAGETQYF	TGTGCCAGCTCGTCCTCGCAGGGGGGAGCTGGTGAGACCCAGTACTTC
13	.	TRBV7-3	.	TRBJ1-2	CASSVNREDGYTF	TGTGCCAGCAGCGTAAACAGGGAGGATGGCTACACCTTC
14	once	TRBV6-5	TRBD2	TRBJ2-7	CASNLASGPYEQYF	TGTGCCAGCAATCTGGCTAGCGGGCCCTACGAGCAGTACTTC
12	.	TRBV5-1	TRBD1	TRBJ2-5	CASSPTGETQYF	TGCGCCAGCAGCCCGACAGGGGAGACCCAGTACTTC
13	.	TRBV28	TRBD2	TRBJ2-1	CASKIAGLGEQFF	TGTGCCAGCAAAATAGCGGGACTCGGTGAGCAGTTCTTC
16	.	TRBV4-1	.	TRBJ2-5	CASSQDLAGLQETQYF	TGCGCCAGCAGCCAAGATCTCGCGGGCCTCCAAGAGACCCAGTACTTC
14	.	TRBV18	.	TRBJ2-7	CASSPGGATHEQYF	TGTGCCAGCTCACCGGGGGGAGCTACCCACGAGCAGTACTTC
12	once	TRBV5-6	.	TRBJ1-2	CASSTTEYGYTF	TGTGCCAGCAGCACCACGGAGTATGGCTACACCTTC
16	.	TRBV11-2	TRBD1	TRBJ2-5	CASSPSPGTGLETQYF	TGTGCCAGCAGCCCGTCCCCCGGGACAGGGCTAGAGACCCAGTACTTC
15	.	TRBV5-1	TRBD2	TRBJ2-1	CASSRRLAAYNEQFF	TGCGCCAGCAGCCGAAGACTAGCGGCCTACAATGAGCAGTTCTTC
13	few	TRBV28	.	TRBJ1-5	CASSGQTNQPQHF	TGTGCCAGCAGTGGACAGACCAATCAGCCCCAGCATTTT
15	once	TRBV9	TRBD2	TRBJ2-1	CASSVGGSGSNEQFF	TGTGCCAGCAGCGTAGGGGGTAGCGGGAGCAATGAGCAGTTCTTC
14	.	TRBV5-1	TRBD1	TRBJ1-2	CASSQQGAPYGYTF	TGCGCCAGCAGCCAGCAGGGGGCCCCCTATGGCTACACCTTC
15	.	TRBV30	.	TRBJ2-5	CAWNHGTGTPEIQYF	TGTGCCTGGAACCACGGTACAGGGACCCCCGAGATCCAGTACTTC
13	.	TRBV19	.	TRBJ2-7	CASKQGGGLEQYF	TGTGCCAGTAAACAGGGAGGAGGTCTCGAGCAGTACTTC
17	once	TRBV18	TRBD2	TRBJ2-3	CASSPPLAGDSADTQYF	TGTGCCAGCTCACCACCGTTGGCGGGAGATAGCGCAGATACGCAGTATTTT
14	.	TRBV11-2	TRBD2	TRBJ2-5	CASSSTSGHVTQYF	TGTGCCAGCAGCTCTACTAGCGGCCACGTGACCCAGTACTTC
13	.	TRBV10-3	.	TRBJ2-2	CAISESTSGELFF	TGTGCCATCAGTGAGTCGACTTCCGGGGAGCTGTTTTTT
15	.	TRBV7-2	TRBD2	TRBJ2-7	CASSGTLAGSYEQYF	TGTGCCAGCAGTGGCACGTTAGCGGGATCCTACGAGCAGTACTTC
12	.	TRBV30	.	TRBJ1-1	CAWRGGGTEAFF	TGTGCCTGGAGGGGGGGAGGGACTGAAGCTTTCTTT
14	.	TRBV19	TRBD1	TRBJ1-2	CASSSTTGENGYTF	TGTGCCAGTAGTTCAACGACAGGGGAGAATGGCTACACCTTC
12	once	TRBV7-3	.	TRBJ2-3	CASSFGIDTQYF	TGTGCCAGCAGCTTCGGCATTGATACGCAGTATTTT
20	once	TRBV14	TRBD2	TRBJ2-1	CASSQGTPGLAGFSYNEQFF	TGTGCCAGCAGCCAAGGGACCCCGGGACTAGCGGGCTTCTCCTACAATGAGCAGTTCTTC
13	once	TRBV7-6	TRBD2	TRBJ2-7	CASSLGLAGEQYF	TGTGCCAGCAGCTTAGGACTAGCGGGCGAGCAGTACTTC
14	.	TRBV27	.	TRBJ2-7	CASSPRGRPYEQYF	TGTGCCAGCAGTCCCCGGGGCCGGCCCTACGAGCAGTACTTC
14	.	TRBV28	.	TRBJ2-1	CADTTAPGSYEQFF	TGTGCCGACACAACGGCGCCTGGGAGTTATGAGCAGTTCTTC
12	.	TRBV29-1	.	TRBJ2-5	CSVGARQETQYF	TGCAGCGTCGGGGCCAGGCAAGAGACCCAGTACTTC
17	once	TRBV7-8	TRBD2	TRBJ2-3	CASSPGTSGSNTDTQYF	TGTGCCAGCAGCCCAGGGACTAGCGGTAGTAACACAGATACGCAGTATTTT
12	.	TRBV7-8	.	TRBJ1-1	CATSPLNTEAFF	TGTGCCACCTCCCCTTTGAACACTGAAGCTTTCTTT
16	once	TRBV7-9	.	TRBJ2-1	CASSLFGGDFGNEQFF	TGTGCCAGCAGCTTGTTCGGGGGCGACTTCGGGAATGAGCAGTTCTTC
17	.	TRBV28	TRBD1	TRBJ2-1	CASSITGGRSSYNEQFF	TGTGCCAGCAGTATTACAGGGGGCAGGTCCTCCTACAATGAGCAGTTCTTC
15	.	TRBV29-1	.	TRBJ2-1	CSVEDYRALRNEQFF	TGCAGCGTTGAAGATTACAGGGCCCTTCGGAATGAGCAGTTCTTC
15	.	TRBV19	TRBD2	TRBJ2-3	CASRDSSGRADTQYF	TGTGCCAGCAGGGACTCTAGCGGGAGAGCAGATACGCAGTATTTT
16	.	TRBV12-5	.	TRBJ2-5	CASVFLGGAKKETQYF	TGTGCTAGTGTCTTTCTAGGGGGGGCTAAAAAAGAGACCCAGTACTTC
15	.	TRBV4-1	.	TRBJ2-1	CASRGALLGRGEQFF	TGCGCCAGCAGGGGGGCTCTTCTAGGTAGGGGTGAGCAGTTCTTC
15	.	TRBV13	.	TRBJ2-7	CASSRSRVPSYEQYF	TGTGCCAGCAGTCGATCCAGGGTTCCCTCCTACGAGCAGTACTTC
10	.	TRBV20-1	.	TRBJ2-5	CSASKETQYF	TGCAGTGCTAGTAAGGAGACCCAGTACTTC
15	.	TRBV9	.	TRBJ1-1	CASSTHGGENTEAFF	TGTGCCAGCAGCACTCACGGGGGCGAGAACACTGAAGCTTTCTTT
11	.	TRBV6-6	.	TRBJ2-1	CASKRLNEQFF	TGTGCCAGCAAAAGACTGAATGAGCAGTTCTTC
17	.	TRBV5-8	TRBD2	TRBJ2-3	CASSLSGTSGSTDTQYF	TGTGCCAGCAGCTTGTCCGGGACTAGCGGAAGCACAGATACGCAGTATTTT
13	medium-sized	TRBV19	.	TRBJ1-2	CASSLQGIYGYTF	TGTGCCAGTAGCTTACAGGGTATCTATGGCTACACCTTC
13	.	TRBV28	TRBD2	TRBJ2-7	CASSWGGSGEQYF	TGTGCCAGCAGTTGGGGAGGGTCTGGCGAGCAGTACTTC
14	.	TRBV28	.	TRBJ2-3	CASSSGSLADTQYF	TGTGCCAGCAGTTCCGGTTCCCTGGCAGATACGCAGTATTTT
18	.	TRBV27	.	TRBJ1-2	CASRDAGALSSRGHGYTF	TGTGCCAGCAGGGACGCAGGGGCCCTCTCCTCTCGAGGCCATGGCTACACCTTC
12	.	TRBV6-1	.	TRBJ1-2	CASTRLGYGYTF	TGTGCCAGCACGCGCCTGGGCTATGGCTACACCTTC
12	once	TRBV2	TRBD1	TRBJ1-4	CASRQGSEKLFF	TGTGCCAGCAGACAGGGGTCCGAAAAACTGTTTTTT
16	.	TRBV27	TRBD1	TRBJ2-1	CASSPGQGRSYNEQFF	TGTGCCAGCAGTCCGGGACAGGGGCGCTCCTACAATGAGCAGTTCTTC
19	.	TRBV4-1	TRBD1	TRBJ1-3	CASSQAGGQGARKGNTIYF	TGCGCCAGCAGCCAAGCGGGAGGACAGGGGGCGCGCAAAGGAAACACCATATATTTT
13	.	TRBV5-1	.	TRBJ1-1	CASSLAQDIEAFF	TGCGCCAGCAGCTTGGCACAGGATATTGAAGCTTTCTTT